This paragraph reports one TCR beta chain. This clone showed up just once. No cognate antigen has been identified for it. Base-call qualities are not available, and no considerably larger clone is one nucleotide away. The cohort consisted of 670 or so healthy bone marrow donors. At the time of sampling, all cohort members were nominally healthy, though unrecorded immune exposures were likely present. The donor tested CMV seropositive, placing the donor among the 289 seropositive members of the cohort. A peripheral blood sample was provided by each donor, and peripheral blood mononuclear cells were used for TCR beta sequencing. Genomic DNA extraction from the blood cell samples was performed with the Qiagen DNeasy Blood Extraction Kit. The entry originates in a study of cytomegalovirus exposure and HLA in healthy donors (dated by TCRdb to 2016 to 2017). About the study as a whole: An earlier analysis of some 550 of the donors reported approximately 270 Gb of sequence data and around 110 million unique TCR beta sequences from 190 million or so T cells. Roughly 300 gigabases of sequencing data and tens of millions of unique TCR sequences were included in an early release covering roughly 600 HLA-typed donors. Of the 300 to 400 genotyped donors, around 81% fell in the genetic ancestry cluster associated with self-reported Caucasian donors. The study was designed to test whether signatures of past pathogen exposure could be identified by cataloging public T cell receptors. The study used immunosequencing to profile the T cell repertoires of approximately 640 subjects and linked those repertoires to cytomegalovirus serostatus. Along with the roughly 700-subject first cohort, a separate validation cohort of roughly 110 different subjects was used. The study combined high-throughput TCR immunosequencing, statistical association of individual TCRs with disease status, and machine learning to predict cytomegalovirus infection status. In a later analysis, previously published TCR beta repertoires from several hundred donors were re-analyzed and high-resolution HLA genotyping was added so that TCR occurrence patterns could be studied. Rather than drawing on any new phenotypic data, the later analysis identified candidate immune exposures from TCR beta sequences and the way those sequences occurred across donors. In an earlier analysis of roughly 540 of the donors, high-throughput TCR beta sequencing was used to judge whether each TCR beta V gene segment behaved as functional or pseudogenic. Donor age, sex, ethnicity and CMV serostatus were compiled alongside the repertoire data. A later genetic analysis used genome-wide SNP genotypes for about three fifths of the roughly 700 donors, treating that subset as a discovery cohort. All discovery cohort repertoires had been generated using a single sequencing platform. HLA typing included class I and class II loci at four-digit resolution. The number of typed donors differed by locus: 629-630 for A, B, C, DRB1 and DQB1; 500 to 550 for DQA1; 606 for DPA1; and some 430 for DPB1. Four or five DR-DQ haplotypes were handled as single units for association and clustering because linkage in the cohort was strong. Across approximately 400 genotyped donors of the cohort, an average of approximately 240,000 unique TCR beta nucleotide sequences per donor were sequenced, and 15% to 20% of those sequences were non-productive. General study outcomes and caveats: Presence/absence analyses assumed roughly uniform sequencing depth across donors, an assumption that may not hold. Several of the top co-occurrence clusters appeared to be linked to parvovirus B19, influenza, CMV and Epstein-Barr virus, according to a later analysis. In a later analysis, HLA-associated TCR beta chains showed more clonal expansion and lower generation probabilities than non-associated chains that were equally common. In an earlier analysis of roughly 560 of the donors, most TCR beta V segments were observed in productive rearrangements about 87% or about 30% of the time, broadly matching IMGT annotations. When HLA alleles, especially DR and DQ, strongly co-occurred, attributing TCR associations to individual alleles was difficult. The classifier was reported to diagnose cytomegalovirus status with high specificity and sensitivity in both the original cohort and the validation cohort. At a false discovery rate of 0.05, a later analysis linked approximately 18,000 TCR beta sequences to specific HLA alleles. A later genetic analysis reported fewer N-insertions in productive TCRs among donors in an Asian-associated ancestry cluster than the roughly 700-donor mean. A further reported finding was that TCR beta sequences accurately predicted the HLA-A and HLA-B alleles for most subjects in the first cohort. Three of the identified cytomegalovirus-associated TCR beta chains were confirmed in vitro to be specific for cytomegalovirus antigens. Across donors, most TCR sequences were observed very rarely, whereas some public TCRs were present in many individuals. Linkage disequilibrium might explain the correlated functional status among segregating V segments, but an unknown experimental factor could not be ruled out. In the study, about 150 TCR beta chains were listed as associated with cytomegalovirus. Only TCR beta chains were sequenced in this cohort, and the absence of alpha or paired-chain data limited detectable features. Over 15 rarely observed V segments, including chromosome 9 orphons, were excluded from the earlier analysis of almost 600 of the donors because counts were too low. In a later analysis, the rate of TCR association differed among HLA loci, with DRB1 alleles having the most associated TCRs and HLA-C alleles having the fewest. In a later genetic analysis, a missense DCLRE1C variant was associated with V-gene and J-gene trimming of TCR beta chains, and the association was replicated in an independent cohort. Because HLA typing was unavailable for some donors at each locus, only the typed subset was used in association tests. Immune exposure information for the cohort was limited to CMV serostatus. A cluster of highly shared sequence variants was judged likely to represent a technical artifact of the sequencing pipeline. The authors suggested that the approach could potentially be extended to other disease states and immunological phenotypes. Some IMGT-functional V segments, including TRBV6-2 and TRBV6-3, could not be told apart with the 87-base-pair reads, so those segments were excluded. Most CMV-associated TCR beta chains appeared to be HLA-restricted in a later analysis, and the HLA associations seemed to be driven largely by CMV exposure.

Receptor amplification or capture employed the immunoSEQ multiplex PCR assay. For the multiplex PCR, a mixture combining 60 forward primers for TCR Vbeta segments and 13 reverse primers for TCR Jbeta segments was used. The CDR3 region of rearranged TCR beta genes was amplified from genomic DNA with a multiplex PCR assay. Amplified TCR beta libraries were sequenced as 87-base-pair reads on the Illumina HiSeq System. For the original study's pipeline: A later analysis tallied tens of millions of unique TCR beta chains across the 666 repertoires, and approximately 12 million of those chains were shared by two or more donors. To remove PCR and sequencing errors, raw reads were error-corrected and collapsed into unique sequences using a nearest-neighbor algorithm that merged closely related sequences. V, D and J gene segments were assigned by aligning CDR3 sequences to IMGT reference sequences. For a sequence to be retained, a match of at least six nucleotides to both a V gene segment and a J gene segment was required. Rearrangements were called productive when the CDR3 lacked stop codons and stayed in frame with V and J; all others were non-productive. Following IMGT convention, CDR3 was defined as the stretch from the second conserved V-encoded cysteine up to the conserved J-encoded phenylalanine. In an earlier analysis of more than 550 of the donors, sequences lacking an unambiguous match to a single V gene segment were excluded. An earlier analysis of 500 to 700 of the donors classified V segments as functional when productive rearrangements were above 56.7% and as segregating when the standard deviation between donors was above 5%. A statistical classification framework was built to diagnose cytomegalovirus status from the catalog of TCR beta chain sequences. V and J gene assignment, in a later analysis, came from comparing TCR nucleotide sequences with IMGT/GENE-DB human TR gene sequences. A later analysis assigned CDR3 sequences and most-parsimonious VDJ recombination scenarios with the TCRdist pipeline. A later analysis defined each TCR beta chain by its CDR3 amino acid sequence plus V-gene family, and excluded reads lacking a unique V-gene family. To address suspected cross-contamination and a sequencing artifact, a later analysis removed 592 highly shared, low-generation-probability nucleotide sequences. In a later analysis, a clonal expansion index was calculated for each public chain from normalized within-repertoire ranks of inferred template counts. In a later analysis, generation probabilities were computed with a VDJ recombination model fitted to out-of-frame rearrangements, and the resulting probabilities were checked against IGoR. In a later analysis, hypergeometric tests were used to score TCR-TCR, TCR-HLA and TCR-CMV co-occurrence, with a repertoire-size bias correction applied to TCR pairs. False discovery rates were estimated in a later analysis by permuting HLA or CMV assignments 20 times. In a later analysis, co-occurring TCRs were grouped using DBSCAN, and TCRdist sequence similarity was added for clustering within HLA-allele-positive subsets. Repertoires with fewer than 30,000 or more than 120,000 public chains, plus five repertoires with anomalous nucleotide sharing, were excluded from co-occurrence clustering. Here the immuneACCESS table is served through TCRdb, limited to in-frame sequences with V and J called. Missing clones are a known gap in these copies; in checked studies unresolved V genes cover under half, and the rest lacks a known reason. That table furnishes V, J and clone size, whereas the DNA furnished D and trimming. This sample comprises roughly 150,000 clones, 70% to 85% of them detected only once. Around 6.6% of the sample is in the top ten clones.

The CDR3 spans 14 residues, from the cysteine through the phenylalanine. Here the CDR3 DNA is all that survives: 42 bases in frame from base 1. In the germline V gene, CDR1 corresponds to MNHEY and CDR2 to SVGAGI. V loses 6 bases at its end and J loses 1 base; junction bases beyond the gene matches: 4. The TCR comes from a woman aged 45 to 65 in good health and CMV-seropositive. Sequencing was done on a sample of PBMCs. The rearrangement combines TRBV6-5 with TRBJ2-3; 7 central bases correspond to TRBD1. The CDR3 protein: CASSSGTGTDTQYF. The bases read TGTGCCAGCAGCTCTGGGACAGGCACAGATACGCAGTATTTT.